This entry concerns a single TCR beta chain. Its antigen is still unknown. Germline CDR1 is SGHTA and CDR2 is FQGNSA. This CDR3 comprises 13 residues. V was shortened by 5 bases and J by 10 bases, with 15 bases between the two germline ends. The data stem from a study of graft-versus-host responses after intestinal transplantation. Overall study context: For around 3 years after anti-thymocyte globulin induction, all recipients took tacrolimus and steroids. Study results and limitations: GvH clones appeared in recipient marrow, some first in ileum or blood.

The protocol was immunoSEQ multiplex PCR, while the TCRdb copy is restricted to in-frame clones and leaves out a portion. This sample has 90,000 to 120,000 clones; roughly 90% occur once, and the top ten carry 0.71%. The V gene is TRBV7-2, the J gene TRBJ2-1; D perhaps matches TRBD1 (5 bases). This clonotype was sampled from a human donor who was the organ donor for an intestinal transplant. Here the sequenced sample was unstimulated CD4+ T cells sorted from spleen or lymph node cells, taken before transplant. The chain's CDR3 is CASSPGAYAEQFF. The CDR3 DNA sequence: TGTGCCAGCAGCCCTGGGGCCTACGCGGAGCAGTTCTTC.